These 9 T cell receptor beta chains came from one sample sequenced in a study of OX40 agonist ivuxolimab in advanced cancers. Method: immunoSEQ multiplex PCR; TCRdb's copy keeps in-frame clones and lacks some. The data contain tens of thousands of clones, roughly 80% of them singletons. Here the sequenced sample was CD4+ or CD8+ T cells sorted from blood, taken in a trial of the OX40 agonist ivuxolimab. The receptors come from an adult with an advanced solid tumor such as melanoma, head and neck, liver or kidney cancer.

The chain recombines TRBV11-2 with TRBJ1-1; no clear D. This CDR3 is built from 13 residues. The germline V gene has CDR1 SGHAT and CDR2 FQNNGV. The V gene lost 5 bases and the J gene lost 1 base, with 8 bases spanning the gap. The CDR3 sequence is CASSASRNTEAFF. DNA of the CDR3: TGTGCCAGCAGCGCGAGTAGGAACACTGAAGCTTTCTTT.

The gene calls are TRBV27 and TRBJ1-4; D may be TRBD1 (6 bases). Trimming cost V 4 bases and J 8 bases, with 14 bases left between them. From germline, CDR1 is MNHEY and CDR2 SMNVEV (reference sequence). This CDR3 comprises 14 residues. The DNA for the CDR3 is TGTGCCAGCAGTTATACAGGGCATCGGGAAAAACTGTTTTTT. It specifies CASSYTGHREKLFF.

Only one count was recorded for this clone. This chain links TRBV7-3 with TRBJ2-1, with 9 bases aligning to TRBD2. Germline V gene sequence: CDR1 SGHTA, CDR2 FQGTGA. With V trimmed by 5 bases and J by 7 bases, 21 bases remained unmatched. This CDR3 region has 19 residues. CDR3: CASSPSVFSAGGPRNEQFF. CDR3 nucleotides: TGTGCCAGCAGCCCATCAGTATTTTCCGCGGGAGGGCCGAGGAATGAGCAGTTCTTC.

The V gene is TRBV5-1, the J gene TRBJ2-7; D ambiguous. Trimming removed 0 bases from V and 2 bases from J, with 9 bases in between. The CDR3 has 14 amino acids. CDR1 is SGHRS and CDR2 is YFSETQ in the germline V gene. As DNA, the CDR3 is TGCGCCAGCAGCTTGGTCACAGATGCCTACGAGCAGTACTTC. This sequence encodes CASSLVTDAYEQYF.

The chain employs TRBV19 and TRBJ1-5; possibly TRBD1 for D (5 bases). V was shortened by 8 bases and J by 0 bases, with 17 bases between the two germline ends. From germline, CDR1 is LNHDA and CDR2 SQIVND (reference sequence). The CDR3 extends over 16 amino acids. CDR3 nucleotide sequence: TGTGCCAGTTTAATTAAAGCAGGGCTTAGCAATCAGCCCCAGCATTTT. Translation: CASLIKAGLSNQPQHF.

This clone was observed a few times. The V call is TRBV19, the J call TRBJ1-5; the match to TRBD1 covers 7 bases. The CDR3 contains 16 residues. Germline CDR1 is LNHDA and CDR2 is SQIVND (reference sequence). V dropped 7 bases and J dropped 2; count of bases not matched to a gene: 11. The CDR3 DNA is TGTGCCAGTAAAGAACAGGGGCCCTCTCGCAATCAGCCCCAGCATTTT. It yields the protein CASKEQGPSRNQPQHF.

J is TRBJ2-1 and V is TRBV11-2, with D tentatively TRBD1 (5 bases). The CDR3 totals 13 residues. In germline, CDR1 is SGHAT, CDR2 FQNNGV. Trimming pared 1 base from V and 8 bases from J, leaving 9 bases between. The CDR3 coding sequence is TGTGCCAGCAGCTTAGTAAGGGGATATGAGCAGTTCTTC. Translated, it gives CASSLVRGYEQFF.

The V and J genes are TRBV6-1 and TRBJ1-6; TRBD1 is a possible D gene (5 bases). V lost 3 bases and J 1 base, leaving 7 bases between the germline ends. The germline CDR1 and CDR2 sequences are MNHNS and SASEGT. The length of the CDR3 is 15 residues. The CDR3 nucleotides read TGTGCCAGCAGTGAGGGGGGGTCCTATAATTCACCCCTCCACTTT. It yields the protein CASSEGGSYNSPLHF.

This sequence joins TRBV19 and TRBJ2-2, with 8 bases fitting TRBD1. Unmatched junction bases numbered 1, after V lost 1 base and J lost 3 bases. The CDR3 spans 15 residues. Germline V CDR1 and CDR2: LNHDA, SQIVND (reference sequence). This chain's CDR3 is CASSIARGHTGELFF. The DNA of the CDR3 is TGTGCCAGTAGTATAGCCAGGGGGCACACCGGGGAGCTGTTTTTT. Full variable domain (missing parts from reference TRBV19 and TRBJ2-2): DGGITQSPKYLFRKEGQNVTLSCEQNLNHDAMYWYRQDPGQGLRLIYYSQIVNDFQKGDIAEGYSVSREKKESFPLTVTSAQKNPTAFYLCASSIARGHTGELFFGEGSRLTVL.